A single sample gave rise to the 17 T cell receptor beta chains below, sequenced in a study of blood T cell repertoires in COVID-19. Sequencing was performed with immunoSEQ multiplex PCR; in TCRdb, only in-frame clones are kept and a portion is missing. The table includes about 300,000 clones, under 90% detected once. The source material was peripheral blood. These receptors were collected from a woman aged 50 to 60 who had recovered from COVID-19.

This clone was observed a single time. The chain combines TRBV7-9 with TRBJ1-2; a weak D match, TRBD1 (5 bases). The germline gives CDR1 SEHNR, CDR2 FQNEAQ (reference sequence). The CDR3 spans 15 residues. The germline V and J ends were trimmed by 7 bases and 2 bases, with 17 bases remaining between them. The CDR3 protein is CASTTGGGRNYGYTF. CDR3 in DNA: TGTGCCAGCACCACCGGGGGGGGAAGGAACTATGGCTACACCTTC.

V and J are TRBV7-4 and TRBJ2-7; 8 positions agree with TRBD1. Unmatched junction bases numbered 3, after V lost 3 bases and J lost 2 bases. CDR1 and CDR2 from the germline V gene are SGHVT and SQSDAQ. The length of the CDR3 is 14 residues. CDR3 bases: TGTGCCAGCAGCTTGCCGGACAGGGCCTACGAGCAGTACTTC. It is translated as CASSLPDRAYEQYF. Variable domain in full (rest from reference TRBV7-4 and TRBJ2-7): GAGVSQSPRYKVAKRGRDVALRCDSISGHVTLYWYRQTLGQGSEVLTYSQSDAQRDKSGRPSGRFSAERPERSVSTLKIQRTEQGDSAVYLCASSLPDRAYEQYFGPGTRLTVT.

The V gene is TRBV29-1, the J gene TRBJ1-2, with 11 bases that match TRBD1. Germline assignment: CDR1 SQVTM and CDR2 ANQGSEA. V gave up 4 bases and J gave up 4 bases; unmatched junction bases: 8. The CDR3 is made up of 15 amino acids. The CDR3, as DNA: TGCAGCGTTGTTGTGTCCGGGACAGGGGGCTATGGCTACACCTTC. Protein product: CSVVVSGTGGYGYTF.

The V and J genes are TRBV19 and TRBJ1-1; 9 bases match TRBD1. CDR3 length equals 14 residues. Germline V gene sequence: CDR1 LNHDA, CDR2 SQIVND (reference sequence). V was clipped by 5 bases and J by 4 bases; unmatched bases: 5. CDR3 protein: CASSAGTGSTEAFF. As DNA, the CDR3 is TGTGCCAGTAGTGCCGGGACAGGGAGCACTGAAGCTTTCTTT.

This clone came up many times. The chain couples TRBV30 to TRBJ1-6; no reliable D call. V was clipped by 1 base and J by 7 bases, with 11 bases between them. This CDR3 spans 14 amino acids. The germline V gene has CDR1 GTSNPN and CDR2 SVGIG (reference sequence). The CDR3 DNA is TGTGCCTGGAGTGACGGGTCGGAGAATTCACCCCTCCACTTT. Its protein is CAWSDGSENSPLHF.

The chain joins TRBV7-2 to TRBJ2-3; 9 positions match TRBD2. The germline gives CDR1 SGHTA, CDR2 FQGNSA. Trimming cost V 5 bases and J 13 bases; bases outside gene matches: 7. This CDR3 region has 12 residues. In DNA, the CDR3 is TGTGCCAGCAGCAAGAGGGCGGGGGGGGAGTATTTT. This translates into CASSKRAGGEYF.

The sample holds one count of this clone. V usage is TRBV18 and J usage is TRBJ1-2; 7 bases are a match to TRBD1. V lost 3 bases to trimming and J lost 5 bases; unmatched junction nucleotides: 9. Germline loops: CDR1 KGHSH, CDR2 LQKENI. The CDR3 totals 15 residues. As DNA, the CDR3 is TGTGCCAGCTCACCCGGGACAGCTCGCCTTTATGGCTACACCTTC. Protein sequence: CASSPGTARLYGYTF. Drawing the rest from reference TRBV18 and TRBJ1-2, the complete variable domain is NAGVMQNPRHLVRRRGQEARLRCSPMKGHSHVYWYRQLPEEGLKFMVYLQKENIIDESGMPKERFSAEFPKEGPSILRIQQVVRGDSAAYFCASSPGTARLYGYTFGSGTRLTVV.

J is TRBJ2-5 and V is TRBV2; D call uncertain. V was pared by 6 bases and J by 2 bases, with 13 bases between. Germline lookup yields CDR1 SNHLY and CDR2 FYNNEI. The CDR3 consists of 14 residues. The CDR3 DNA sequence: TGTGCCAGCAGGAAAGAGTCTACTCAAGAGACCCAGTACTTC. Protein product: CASRKESTQETQYF.

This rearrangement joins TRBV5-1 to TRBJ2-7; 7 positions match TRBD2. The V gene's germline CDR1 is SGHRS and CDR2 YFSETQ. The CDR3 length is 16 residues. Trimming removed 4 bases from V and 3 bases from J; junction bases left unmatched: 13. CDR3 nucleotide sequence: TGCGCCAGCAGCCGATACATTCTCGGGAGGAGCTACGAGCAGTACTTC. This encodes CASSRYILGRSYEQYF.

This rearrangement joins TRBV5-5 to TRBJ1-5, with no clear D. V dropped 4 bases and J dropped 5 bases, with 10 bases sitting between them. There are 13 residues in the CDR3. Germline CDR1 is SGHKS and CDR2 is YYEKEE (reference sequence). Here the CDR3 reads CASSLIPDQPQHF. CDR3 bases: TGTGCCAGCAGCCTTATCCCGGATCAGCCCCAGCATTTT.

The CDR3 DNA reads TGTGCCAGCAGAGGGGACAGGGTTGATGAAGCTTTCTTT. Residues: CASRGDRVDEAFF. This sequence joins TRBV2 and TRBJ1-1; TRBD1 aligns across 9 bases. CDR3 length: 13 residues. Looked up from germline, CDR1 is SNHLY and CDR2 is FYNNEI. Unmatched junction bases numbered 6, after V lost 6 bases and J lost 7 bases.

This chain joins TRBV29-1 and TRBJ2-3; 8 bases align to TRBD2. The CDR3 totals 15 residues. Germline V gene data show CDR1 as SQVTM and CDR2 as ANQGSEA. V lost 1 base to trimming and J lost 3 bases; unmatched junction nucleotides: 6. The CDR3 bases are TGCAGCGTTGAAGCTTGGCGGGGGGCTACAGATACGCAGTATTTT. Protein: CSVEAWRGATDTQYF.

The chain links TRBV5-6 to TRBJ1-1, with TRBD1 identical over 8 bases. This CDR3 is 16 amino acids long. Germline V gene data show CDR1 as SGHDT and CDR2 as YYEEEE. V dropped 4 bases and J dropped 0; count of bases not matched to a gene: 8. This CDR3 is CASSLRTGLMNTEAFF. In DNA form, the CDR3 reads TGTGCCAGCAGCCTTAGGACAGGGTTGATGAACACTGAAGCTTTCTTT.

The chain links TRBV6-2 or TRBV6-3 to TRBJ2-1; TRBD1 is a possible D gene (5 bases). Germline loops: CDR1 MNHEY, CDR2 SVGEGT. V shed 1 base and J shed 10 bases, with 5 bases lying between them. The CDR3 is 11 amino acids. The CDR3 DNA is TGTGCCAGCAGTTACTGGACAGAGCAGTTCTTC. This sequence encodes CASSYWTEQFF.

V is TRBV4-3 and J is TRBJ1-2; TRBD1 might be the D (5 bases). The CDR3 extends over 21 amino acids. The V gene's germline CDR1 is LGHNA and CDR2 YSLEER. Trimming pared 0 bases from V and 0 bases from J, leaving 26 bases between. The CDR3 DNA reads TGCGCCAGCAGCCAAGATTGGGTTCCCCTGTTCGACGACAGAGCTAACTATGGCTACACCTTC. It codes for CASSQDWVPLFDDRANYGYTF.

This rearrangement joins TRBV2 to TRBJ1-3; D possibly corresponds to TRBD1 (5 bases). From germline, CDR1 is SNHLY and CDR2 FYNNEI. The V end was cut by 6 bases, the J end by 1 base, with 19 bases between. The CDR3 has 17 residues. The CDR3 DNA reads TGTGCCAGCAGGGAAAATACAGGAGTGGGTTCTGGAAACACCATATATTTT. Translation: CASRENTGVGSGNTIYF.

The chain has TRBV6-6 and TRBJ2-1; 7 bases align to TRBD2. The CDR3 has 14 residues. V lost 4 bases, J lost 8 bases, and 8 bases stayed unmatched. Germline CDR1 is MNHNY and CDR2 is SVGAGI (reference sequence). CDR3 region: CASSSLRAGDEQFF. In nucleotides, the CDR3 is TGTGCCAGCAGTTCCCTCAGGGCGGGAGATGAGCAGTTCTTC.